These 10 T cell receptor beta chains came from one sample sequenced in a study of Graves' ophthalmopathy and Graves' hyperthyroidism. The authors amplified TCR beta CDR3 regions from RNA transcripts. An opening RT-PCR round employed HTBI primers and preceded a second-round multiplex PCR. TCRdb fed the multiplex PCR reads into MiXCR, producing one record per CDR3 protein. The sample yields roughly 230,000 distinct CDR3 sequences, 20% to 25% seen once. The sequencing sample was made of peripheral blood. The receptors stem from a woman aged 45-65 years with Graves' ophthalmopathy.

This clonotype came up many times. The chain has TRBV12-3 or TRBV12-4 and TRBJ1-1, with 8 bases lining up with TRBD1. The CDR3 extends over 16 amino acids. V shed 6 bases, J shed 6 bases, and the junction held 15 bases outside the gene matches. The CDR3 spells CASSRTGIPNSAEAFF. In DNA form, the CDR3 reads TGTGCCAGCAGCCGGACAGGGATACCAAATAGCGCTGAAGCTTTCTTT.

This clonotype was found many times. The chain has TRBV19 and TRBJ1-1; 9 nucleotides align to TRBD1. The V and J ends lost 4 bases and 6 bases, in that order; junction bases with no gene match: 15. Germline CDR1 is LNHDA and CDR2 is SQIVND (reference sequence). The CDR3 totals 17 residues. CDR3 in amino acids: CASSKGTGGAGIAEAFF. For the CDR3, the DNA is TGTGCCAGTAGTAAAGGAACAGGGGGCGCGGGTATCGCTGAAGCTTTCTTT.

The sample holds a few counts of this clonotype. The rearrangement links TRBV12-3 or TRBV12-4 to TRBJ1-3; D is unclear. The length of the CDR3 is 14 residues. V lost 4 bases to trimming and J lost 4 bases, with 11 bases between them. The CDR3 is CASSWGRVGNTIYF. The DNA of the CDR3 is TGTGCCAGCAGTTGGGGTAGGGTAGGAAACACCATATATTTT.

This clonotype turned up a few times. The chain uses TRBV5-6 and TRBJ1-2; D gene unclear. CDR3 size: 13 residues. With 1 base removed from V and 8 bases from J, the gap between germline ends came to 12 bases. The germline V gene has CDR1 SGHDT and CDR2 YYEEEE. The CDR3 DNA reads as TGTGCCAGCAGCTTGCAGGAGCCGAGGGGCTACACCTTC. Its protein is CASSLQEPRGYTF.

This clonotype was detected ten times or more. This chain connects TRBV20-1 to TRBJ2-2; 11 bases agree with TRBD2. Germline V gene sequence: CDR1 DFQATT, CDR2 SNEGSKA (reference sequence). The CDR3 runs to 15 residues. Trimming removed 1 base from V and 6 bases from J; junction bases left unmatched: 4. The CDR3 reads CSARVAGLAAGELFF. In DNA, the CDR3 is TGCAGTGCTAGAGTCGCGGGACTAGCGGCCGGGGAGCTGTTTTTT.

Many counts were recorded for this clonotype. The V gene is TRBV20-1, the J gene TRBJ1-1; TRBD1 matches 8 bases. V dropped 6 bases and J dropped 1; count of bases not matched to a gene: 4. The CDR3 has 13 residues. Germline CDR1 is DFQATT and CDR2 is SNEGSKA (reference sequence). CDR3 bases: TGCAGTGCCAGACAGGGGACGAACACTGAAGCTTTCTTT. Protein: CSARQGTNTEAFF.

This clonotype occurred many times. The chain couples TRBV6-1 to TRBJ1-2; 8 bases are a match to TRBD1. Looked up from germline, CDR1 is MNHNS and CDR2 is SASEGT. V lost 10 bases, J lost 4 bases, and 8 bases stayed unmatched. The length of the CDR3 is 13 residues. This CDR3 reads CATKTGVLYGYTF. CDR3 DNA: TGTGCCACCAAGACAGGGGTCCTCTATGGCTACACCTTC.

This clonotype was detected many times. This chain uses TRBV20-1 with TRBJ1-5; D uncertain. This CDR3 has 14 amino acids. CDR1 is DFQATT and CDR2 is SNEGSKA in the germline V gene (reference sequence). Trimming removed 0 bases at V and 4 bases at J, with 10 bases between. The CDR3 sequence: CSARDHSANQPQHF. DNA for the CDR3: TGCAGTGCTAGAGATCATTCCGCAAATCAGCCCCAGCATTTT.

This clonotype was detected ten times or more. The CDR3 DNA follows: TGCAGTGCTACTACCCCGCGGGGGAGCTCCTACGAGCAGTACTTC. Its protein product is CSATTPRGSSYEQYF. The chain carries TRBV20-1 and TRBJ2-7; 7 nucleotides agree with TRBD2. The ends lost 4 bases at V and 0 bases at J; junction bases unmatched: 9. CDR1 and CDR2 (germline): DFQATT, SNEGSKA (reference sequence). The CDR3 has 15 residues.

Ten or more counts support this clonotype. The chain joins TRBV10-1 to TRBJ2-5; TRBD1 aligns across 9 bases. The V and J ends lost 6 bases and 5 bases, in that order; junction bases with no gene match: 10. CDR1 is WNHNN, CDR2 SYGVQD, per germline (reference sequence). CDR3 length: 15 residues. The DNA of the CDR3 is TGCGCCAGCAGCGGATACAGGGGGCTGGGGGAGACCCAGTACTTC. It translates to CASSGYRGLGETQYF.